This TCR beta chain stems from a study of T cell changes during pregnancy in multiple sclerosis. V shed 1 base and J shed 5 bases, with 12 bases lying between them. The CDR3 is 15 amino acids. Germline V gene sequence: CDR1 LNHDA, CDR2 SQIVND (reference sequence). Produced via immunoSEQ multiplex PCR; TCRdb's table is partial and in-frame only. Of about 8,000 clones listed, around 86% were seen once; the top ten hold roughly 5.2%. The source of this sequence is a female donor in good health, enrolled as a control in a pregnancy study. Sequenced material: CD8+ T cells from peripheral blood mononuclear cells, taken in the first trimester of pregnancy. The chain employs TRBV19 and TRBJ2-1, with D perhaps TRBD2 (6 bases). The CDR3 nucleotides are TGTGCCAGTAGTATAGGGGGTAGCGGTAACAATGAGCAGTTCTTC. This sequence encodes CASSIGGSGNNEQFF.